This T cell receptor (beta chain) was recovered during a study of T cell responses to AZD1222 COVID-19 vaccine. Sequenced by immunoSEQ multiplex PCR; TCRdb stores in-frame clones only, minus some. In the table there are 120,000 to 150,000 clones, under 95% of which are singletons. The CDR3 totals 12 residues. Germline assignment: CDR1 SGDLS and CDR2 YYNGEE. V dropped 4 bases and J dropped 3 bases, with 5 bases sitting between them. Study findings and constraints: Close to half of all spike-specific TCRs reportedly target regions of the variants that are unmutated. Donor demographics were predominantly white British with a female majority; clonal diversity may be underestimated. Dominant at 160-218 and 743-854, vaccine-associated CD4 TCRs also spanned spike.

This clone was observed once. Antigen unknown. The chain uses TRBV9 and TRBJ1-3; D gene uncertain. The source material was peripheral blood, sampled on day 0 of AZD1222 vaccination. The TCR originated in an adult in good health. The chain's CDR3 is CASSPNGNTIYF. The CDR3, as DNA: TGTGCCAGCAGCCCCAATGGAAACACCATATATTTT.